Below are 25 T cell receptor beta chains sequenced from a single sample in a study of PD-L1 blockade in urothelial cancer. The method was immunoSEQ multiplex PCR; TCRdb's version includes in-frame clones alone and lacks a portion of them. Here the sample spans some 79,000 clones, around 76% being singletons. The specimen comprised PBMCs, sampled around atezolizumab (anti-PD-L1) treatment. These receptors all come from an older man with urothelial cancer.

The chain couples TRBV7-8 to TRBJ2-1; 9 nucleotides match TRBD2. Looked up from germline, CDR1 is SGHVS and CDR2 is FQNEAQ. With V trimmed by 3 bases and J by 8 bases, 2 bases remained unmatched. The CDR3 contains 13 residues. In DNA, the CDR3 is TGTGCCAGCAGCTTTAGCGGGAGCGATGAGCAGTTCTTC. Its protein product is CASSFSGSDEQFF.

The V call is TRBV5-6, the J call TRBJ2-1; 8 bases line up with TRBD2. In germline, CDR1 is SGHDT, CDR2 YYEEEE. The length of the CDR3 is 15 residues. The V and J ends lost 4 bases and 7 bases, in that order; junction bases with no gene match: 10. This CDR3 is CASSLGLPSGNEQFF. In DNA form, the CDR3 reads TGTGCCAGCAGCCTGGGTTTGCCTAGCGGGAATGAGCAGTTCTTC.

The chain links TRBV19 to TRBJ2-7; 9 positions match TRBD1. The trim removed 4 bases at V and 1 base at J, leaving 14 bases unmatched. The CDR3 runs to 18 residues. Germline V CDR1 and CDR2: LNHDA, SQIVND (reference sequence). CDR3 nucleotides: TGTGCCAGTAGTAGAGGGACAGGGTCCCAGCGGGGTTCCTACGAGCAGTACTTC. It encodes CASSRGTGSQRGSYEQYF.

The genes are TRBV13 and TRBJ2-1, with TRBD2 identical over 8 bases. The germline gives CDR1 PRHDT, CDR2 FYEKMQ (reference sequence). J lost 15 bases, V lost 6 bases, and 10 bases had no gene match. The CDR3 extends over 12 amino acids. The CDR3 loop is CASSTSGLPPFF. CDR3 coding DNA: TGTGCCAGCAGTACTAGCGGATTACCCCCGTTCTTC.

The count of this clone is one. The chain uses TRBV15 and TRBJ2-1; D perhaps matches TRBD2 (5 bases). This CDR3 is built from 15 residues. Germline V gene data show CDR1 as LNHNV and CDR2 as YYDKDF (reference sequence). V lost 0 bases, J lost 8 bases, and 14 bases lay in between. CDR3 region: CATSRDLYSSDEQFF. The CDR3 DNA reads TGTGCCACCAGCAGAGATTTATACAGTAGCGATGAGCAGTTCTTC.

DNA for the CDR3: TGTGCCAGCAGCATAACTAGCGGGGGTGATGATGAGCAGTTCTTC. This gives the protein CASSITSGGDDEQFF. V and J are TRBV7-2 and TRBJ2-1; 11 nucleotides match TRBD2. Germline CDR1 is SGHTA and CDR2 is FQGNSA. This CDR3 region has 15 residues. The V and J ends lost 5 bases and 8 bases, in that order; junction bases with no gene match: 8.

The chain uses TRBV6-5 and TRBJ1-2; TRBD1 might be the D (5 bases). The V end was cut by 7 bases, the J end by 8 bases, with 11 bases between. Germline V gene sequence: CDR1 MNHEY, CDR2 SVGAGI. This CDR3 contains 11 residues. The CDR3 spells CASTQGWGYTF. The CDR3, as DNA: TGTGCCAGCACGCAGGGTTGGGGCTACACCTTC.

J is TRBJ1-2 and V is TRBV19; D perhaps matches TRBD1 (5 bases). Germline CDR1 is LNHDA and CDR2 is SQIVND (reference sequence). The CDR3 is 14 residues long. Trimming cost V 7 bases and J 0 bases, with 12 bases left between them. CDR3 protein: CASTERTSNYGYTF. CDR3 DNA sequence: TGTGCCAGTACCGAACGGACATCTAACTATGGCTACACCTTC.

J is TRBJ2-3 and V is TRBV27; D unclear. In germline, CDR1 is MNHEY, CDR2 SMNVEV (reference sequence). The V and J ends lost 2 bases and 0 bases respectively, with 3 bases between them. The CDR3 contains 13 residues. As DNA, the CDR3 is TGTGCCAGCAGTTTAGCGAGCACAGATACGCAGTATTTT. Translating it yields CASSLASTDTQYF.

The rearrangement links TRBV6-5 to TRBJ2-7, with D possibly being TRBD1 (5 bases). This CDR3 contains 15 residues. The V and J ends lost 8 bases and 1 base respectively, with 18 bases between them. Germline CDR1 MNHEY, CDR2 SVGAGI. CDR3 DNA: TGTGCCAGCCAACTCGCGGCAGGGCGGTCCTACGAGCAGTACTTC. Its protein is CASQLAAGRSYEQYF.

A note on this clone: The sample holds other DNA sequences that translate to the same CDR3. The V call is TRBV9, the J call TRBJ2-5, with TRBD2 identical over 7 bases. This CDR3 comprises 16 residues. The J segment lost 2 bases and the V segment lost 0 bases, leaving 7 bases of the junction unmatched. Germline V gives CDR1 SGDLS, CDR2 YYNGEE. The CDR3 loop is CASSVGPAGLQETQYF. The DNA for the CDR3 is TGTGCCAGCAGCGTAGGGCCAGCGGGGCTACAAGAGACCCAGTACTTC.

The J gene is TRBJ2-2, the V gene TRBV5-6, with D perhaps TRBD1 (6 bases). The CDR3 runs 15 residues. V lost 2 bases and J 1 base, leaving 9 bases between the germline ends. CDR1 and CDR2 from the germline V gene are SGHDT and YYEEEE. CDR3 sequence (DNA): TGTGCCAGCAGCTTCATAGGGGGGAACACCGGGGAGCTGTTTTTT. It encodes CASSFIGGNTGELFF.

V usage is TRBV5-1 and J usage is TRBJ2-6, with TRBD1 matching 7 bases. The CDR3 totals 16 residues. Per the germline V gene, CDR1 is SGHRS and CDR2 is YFSETQ. The trim removed 4 bases at V and 4 bases at J, leaving 8 bases unmatched. The DNA for the CDR3 is TGCGCCAGCAGCGCACTAACAGGGGTCGGGGCCAACGTCCTGACTTTC. Its protein product is CASSALTGVGANVLTF.

The chain recombines TRBV5-5 with TRBJ2-7; no firm D call. V lost 2 bases and J lost 3, with 12 bases in between. Germline assignment: CDR1 SGHKS and CDR2 YYEKEE (reference sequence). CDR3 length: 14 amino acids. The CDR3 nucleotides read TGTGCCAGCAGCTTAGACACTTCCGGCTACGAGCAGTACTTC. It encodes CASSLDTSGYEQYF.

There are a few counts of this clone. V usage is TRBV29-1 and J usage is TRBJ2-3; D not resolved. The CDR3 runs to 12 residues. Germline CDR1 is SQVTM and CDR2 is ANQGSEA. DNA for the CDR3: TGCAGTCACGGGTCTAGCACAGATACGCAGTATTTT. Translating gives CSHGSSTDTQYF.

This rearrangement joins TRBV6-5 to TRBJ2-7; 8 nucleotides line up with TRBD2. V trimming: 5 bases; J trimming: 3 bases; junction bases outside the gene matches: 6. The CDR3 is 14 residues long. Germline CDR1 reads MNHEY; CDR2 reads SVGAGI. CDR3 in DNA: TGTGCCAGCAGTACTAGCGGATCGGACTACGAGCAGTACTTC. This translates into CASSTSGSDYEQYF.

The gene calls are TRBV15 and TRBJ2-5, with D possibly matching TRBD1 (6 bases). CDR3 length: 16 amino acids. From germline, CDR1 is LNHNV and CDR2 YYDKDF (reference sequence). Trimming removed 1 base at V and 5 bases at J, with 17 bases between. CDR3: CATSRGGRSGLETQYF. As DNA, the CDR3 is TGTGCCACCAGCAGAGGGGGGCGGTCTGGGTTGGAGACCCAGTACTTC.

This rearrangement joins TRBV7-8 to TRBJ2-3, with D possibly matching TRBD1 (5 bases). The CDR3 has 13 amino acids. Germline CDR1 SGHVS, CDR2 FQNEAQ. The ends were cut back, 4 bases at V and 6 bases at J, with 11 bases in the middle. CDR3 residues: CASSSGNRDTQYF. The CDR3 coding sequence is TGTGCCAGCAGCTCGGGTAACAGGGATACGCAGTATTTT.

V gene TRBV19 combines with J gene TRBJ2-4; TRBD1 is a possible D gene (6 bases). V lost 4 bases and J 2 bases, leaving 9 bases between the germline ends. Germline V lookup: CDR1 LNHDA, CDR2 SQIVND (reference sequence). The CDR3 is 14 residues long. The CDR3 reads CASSTQGPKNIQYF. The CDR3 DNA is TGTGCCAGTAGTACACAGGGACCCAAAAACATTCAGTACTTC.

Only one count was recorded for this clone. The chain is built from TRBV28 and TRBJ2-1; 12 bases are a match to TRBD1. This CDR3 has 18 residues. J was trimmed by 8 bases and V by 3 bases; bases with no gene match: 14. Germline lookup yields CDR1 MDHEN and CDR2 SYDVKM. The CDR3 region is CASSFTGTGTGGSYEQFF. In nucleotides, the CDR3 is TGTGCCAGCAGTTTTACAGGGACCGGGACAGGGGGCAGTTATGAGCAGTTCTTC.

This chain connects TRBV10-3 to TRBJ1-5; D possibly corresponds to TRBD1 (5 bases). This CDR3 spans 14 amino acids. Trimming took off 0 bases at V and 7 bases at J, with 10 bases between the two ends. Looked up from germline, CDR1 is ENHRY and CDR2 is SYGVKD. The CDR3 sequence: CAISESGGEQPQHF. DNA for the CDR3: TGTGCCATCAGTGAGTCGGGAGGGGAGCAGCCCCAGCATTTT.

V gene TRBV4-1 combines with J gene TRBJ2-3, with 8 bases aligning to TRBD2. The germline V gene encodes CDR1 MGHRA and CDR2 YSYEKL. V lost 1 base and J lost 2; bases outside the gene matches: 8. CDR3 length: 17 amino acids. CDR3 nucleotide sequence: TGCGCCAGCAGCCAAGGGGGAGCGGGGGATTACACAGATACGCAGTATTTT. Translating gives CASSQGGAGDYTDTQYF.

The rearrangement links TRBV4-1 to TRBJ2-1; TRBD2 matches 7 bases. Germline assignment: CDR1 MGHRA and CDR2 YSYEKL. This CDR3 has 17 residues. V lost 3 bases to trimming and J lost 4 bases; unmatched junction nucleotides: 12. CDR3: CASSQFRASGAYNEQFF. The CDR3 DNA reads TGCGCCAGCAGCCAGTTCCGCGCAAGCGGGGCTTACAATGAGCAGTTCTTC.

The rearrangement uses TRBV9 and TRBJ2-3; TRBD1 aligns across 11 bases. The V gene's germline CDR1 is SGDLS and CDR2 YYNGEE. This CDR3 is built from 15 residues. V dropped 0 bases and J dropped 5; count of bases not matched to a gene: 2. The CDR3 DNA is TGTGCCAGCAGCGTAGGGACAGGGGGCGTAGATACGCAGTATTTT. It codes for CASSVGTGGVDTQYF.

This clone appeared many times. The chain links TRBV30 to TRBJ2-1; maybe TRBD2 (6 bases). V was trimmed by 1 base and J by 4 bases, leaving 11 bases between them. The CDR3 is 14 amino acids. CDR1 and CDR2 (germline): GTSNPN, SVGIG (reference sequence). The CDR3 bases are TGTGCCTGGAGTGGGGATAGCGGTTACAATGAGCAGTTCTTC. This sequence encodes CAWSGDSGYNEQFF. Variable domain in full (rest from reference TRBV30 and TRBJ2-1): SQTIHQWPATLVQPVGSPLSLECTVEGTSNPNLYWYRQAAGRGLQLLFYSVGIGQISSEVPQNLSASRPQDRQFILSSKKLLLSDSGFYLCAWSGDSGYNEQFFGPGTRLTVL.